This T cell receptor (beta chain) was identified in a study of blood T cell repertoires in COVID-19. Profiling relied on immunoSEQ multiplex PCR, and the TCRdb table lists in-frame clones only, not all of them. The profile shows approximately 200,000 clones, about 82% of them singletons. Trimming took 2 bases from V and 1 from J, leaving 9 bases between them. Germline lookup yields CDR1 MGHRA and CDR2 YSYEKL. This CDR3 has 15 amino acids. This receptor was identified in a woman aged 25-40 years with acute or convalescent COVID-19. The specimen was peripheral blood. V usage is TRBV4-1 and J usage is TRBJ1-3, with D possibly being TRBD1 (6 bases). The DNA of the CDR3 is TGCGCCAGCAGCCAATTACAGGGTTCTGGAAACACCATATATTTT. This codes for CASSQLQGSGNTIYF.